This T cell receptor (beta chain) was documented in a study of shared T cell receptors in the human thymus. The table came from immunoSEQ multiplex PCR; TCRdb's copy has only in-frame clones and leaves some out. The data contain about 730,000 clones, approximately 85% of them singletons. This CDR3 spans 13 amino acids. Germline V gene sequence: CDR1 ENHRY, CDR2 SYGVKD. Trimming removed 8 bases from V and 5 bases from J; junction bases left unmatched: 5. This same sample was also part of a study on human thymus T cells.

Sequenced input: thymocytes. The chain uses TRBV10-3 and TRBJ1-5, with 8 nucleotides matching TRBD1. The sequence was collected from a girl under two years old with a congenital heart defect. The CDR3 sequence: CAIGQGFHQPQHF. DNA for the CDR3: TGTGCCATCGGACAGGGCTTCCATCAGCCCCAGCATTTT.